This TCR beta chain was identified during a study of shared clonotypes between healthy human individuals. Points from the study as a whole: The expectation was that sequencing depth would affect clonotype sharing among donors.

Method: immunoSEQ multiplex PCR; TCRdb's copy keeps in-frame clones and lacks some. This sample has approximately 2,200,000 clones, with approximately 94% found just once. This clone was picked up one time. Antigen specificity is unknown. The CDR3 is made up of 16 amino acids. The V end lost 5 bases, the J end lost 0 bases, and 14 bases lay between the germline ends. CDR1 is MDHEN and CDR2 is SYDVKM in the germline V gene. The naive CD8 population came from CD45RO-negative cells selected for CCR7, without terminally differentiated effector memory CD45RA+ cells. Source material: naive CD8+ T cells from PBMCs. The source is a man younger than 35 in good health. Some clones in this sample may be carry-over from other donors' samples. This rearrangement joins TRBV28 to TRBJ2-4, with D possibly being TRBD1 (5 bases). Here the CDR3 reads CASSIQNRIAKNIQYF. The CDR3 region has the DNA TGTGCCAGCAGTATACAGAACAGGATAGCCAAAAACATTCAGTACTTC. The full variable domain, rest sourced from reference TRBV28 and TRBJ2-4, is DVKVTQSSRYLVKRTGEKVFLECVQDMDHENMFWYRQDPGLGLRLIYFSYDVKMKEKGDIPEGYSVSREKKERFSLILESASTNQTSMYLCASSIQNRIAKNIQYFGAGTRLSVL.